The 9 T cell receptor beta chains presented below share a single source sample, sequenced in a study of blood T cell repertoires in COVID-19. The protocol was immunoSEQ multiplex PCR, while the TCRdb copy is restricted to in-frame clones and leaves out a portion. Of roughly 200,000 clones detected, 75% to 90% appear once; the ten largest clones hold around 7%. Sequenced material: peripheral blood. These receptors all stem from a man in his forties or fifties with acute or convalescent COVID-19.

This clone was observed once. The chain uses TRBV19 and TRBJ2-3; 10 nucleotides line up with TRBD2. The CDR3 sequence is 16 residues long. The V gene end was trimmed by 0 bases and the J gene end by 2 bases; junction bases not matched to a gene: 2. Germline CDR1 and CDR2: LNHDA and SQIVND (reference sequence). The CDR3 coding sequence is TGTGCCAGTAGTATAGAACTAGCGGGGCCCACAGATACGCAGTATTTT. Amino acid sequence: CASSIELAGPTDTQYF.

The chain couples TRBV10-1 to TRBJ2-5, with D hard to call. CDR1 and CDR2 (germline): WNHNN, SYGVQD (reference sequence). CDR3 length: 13 residues. V was shortened by 1 base and J by 1 base, with 4 bases between the two germline ends. DNA of the CDR3: TGCGCCAGCAGTGAGTACGGCCAAGAGACCCAGTACTTC. It is translated as CASSEYGQETQYF.

The rearrangement uses TRBV6-1 and TRBJ1-1, with D possibly TRBD1 on 5 matching bases. CDR3 length: 13 amino acids. Per germline, CDR1 MNHNS and CDR2 SASEGT. The V end was cut by 3 bases, the J end by 6 bases, with 11 bases between. DNA for the CDR3: TGTGCCAGCAGTGAGCACCGGGACTCTGAAGCTTTCTTT. It specifies CASSEHRDSEAFF.

This clone was seen only once. The CDR3 coding sequence is TGTGCCAGCTTGACAGGGGCTAACTATGGCTACACCTTC. It is translated as CASLTGANYGYTF. The V call is TRBV2, the J call TRBJ1-2; 8 bases line up with TRBD1. V dropped 8 bases and J dropped 0; count of bases not matched to a gene: 2. The CDR3 extends over 13 amino acids. CDR1 is SNHLY and CDR2 is FYNNEI in the germline V gene.

The CDR3 DNA reads as TGTGCCAGCAGCCAAGGGGACAGGGTTGAAGAGACCCAGTACTTC. This translates into CASSQGDRVEETQYF. This sequence joins TRBV4-2 and TRBJ2-5; 9 bases align to TRBD1. The CDR3 is 15 amino acids. Germline CDR1 reads LGHNA; CDR2 reads YNFKEQ. V was pared by 1 base and J by 3 bases, with 3 bases of the junction left unmatched.

This clone was seen a single time. The chain uses TRBV19 and TRBJ1-2; TRBD1 aligns across 8 bases. J lost 4 bases, V lost 4 bases, and 2 bases had no gene match. This CDR3 region has 13 residues. Germline assignment: CDR1 LNHDA and CDR2 SQIVND (reference sequence). The CDR3 coding sequence is TGTGCCAGTAGTACCACAGGGGGCTATGGCTACACCTTC. Protein product: CASSTTGGYGYTF.

This sequence joins TRBV11-2 and TRBJ2-1; 8 bases line up with TRBD2. V was pared by 5 bases and J by 2 bases, with 8 bases of the junction left unmatched. The germline CDR1 and CDR2 sequences are SGHAT and FQNNGV. The CDR3 consists of 16 residues. CDR3 in amino acids: CASSQNPGGTYNEQFF. CDR3 DNA sequence: TGTGCCAGCAGCCAGAATCCGGGGGGGACCTACAATGAGCAGTTCTTC.

V is TRBV3-1 (or the pseudogene TRBV3-2) and J is TRBJ1-1; 8 nucleotides match TRBD1. V lost 3 bases to trimming and J lost 6 bases; unmatched junction nucleotides: 9. Looked up from germline, CDR1 is LGHDT and CDR2 is YNNKEL (reference sequence). The CDR3 loop spans 15 amino acids. Written as DNA, the CDR3 is TGTGCCAGCAGCCATCGAGGACAGGGAAGGCCTGAAGCTTTCTTT. Translating it yields CASSHRGQGRPEAFF.

The J gene is TRBJ1-2, the V gene TRBV19; the D gene is possibly TRBD1 (5 bases). The germline CDR1 and CDR2 sequences are LNHDA and SQIVND (reference sequence). This CDR3 spans 13 amino acids. Deletions cut 6 bases from V and 8 bases from J, with 16 bases between. The CDR3 nucleotides read TGTGCCAGTAGAGCGCGGGACCAAGCGGGCTACACCTTC. Translated, it gives CASRARDQAGYTF.